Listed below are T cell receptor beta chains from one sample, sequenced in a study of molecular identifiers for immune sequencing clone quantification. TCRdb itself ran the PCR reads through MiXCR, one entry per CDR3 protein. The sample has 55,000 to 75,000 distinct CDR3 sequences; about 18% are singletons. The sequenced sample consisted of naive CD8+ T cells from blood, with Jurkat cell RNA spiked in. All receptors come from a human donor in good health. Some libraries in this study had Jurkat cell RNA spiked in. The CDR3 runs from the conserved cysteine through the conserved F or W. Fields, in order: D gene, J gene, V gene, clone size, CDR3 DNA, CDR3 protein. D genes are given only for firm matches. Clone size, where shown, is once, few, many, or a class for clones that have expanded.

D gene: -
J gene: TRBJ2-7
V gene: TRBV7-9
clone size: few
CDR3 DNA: TGTGTCAGCACCCACCGGGACTCACCCTACGAGCAGTACTTC
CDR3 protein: CVSTHRDSPYEQYF

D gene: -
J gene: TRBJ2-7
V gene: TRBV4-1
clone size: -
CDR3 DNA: TGCGCCAGCAGCCAAGTTCCAGGGCTAGTCTACGAGCAGTACTTC
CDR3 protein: CASSQVPGLVYEQYF

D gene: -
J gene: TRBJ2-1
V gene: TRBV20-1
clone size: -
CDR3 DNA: TGCAGTGCTAGAGATTTGTACAACAATGAGCAGTTCTTC
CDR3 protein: CSARDLYNNEQFF

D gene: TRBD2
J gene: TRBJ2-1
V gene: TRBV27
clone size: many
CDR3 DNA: TGTGCCAGCAGTTTATCTCTCTACCGGGAGGGGGGCAATGAGCAGTTCTTC
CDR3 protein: CASSLSLYREGGNEQFF

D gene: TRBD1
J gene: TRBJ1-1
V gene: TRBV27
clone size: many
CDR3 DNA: TGTGCCAGCAGTCTCGACAGGGGTCGCACTGAAGCTTTCTTT
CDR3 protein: CASSLDRGRTEAFF

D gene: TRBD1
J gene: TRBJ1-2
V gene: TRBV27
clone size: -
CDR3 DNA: TGTGCCAGCAGTCAGGCTCCGCGGACAGGAAATTATGGCTACACCTTC
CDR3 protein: CASSQAPRTGNYGYTF

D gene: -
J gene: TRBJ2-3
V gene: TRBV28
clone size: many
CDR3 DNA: TGTGCCAGCAGTTTATGGGGGTCTAGATCCGGCACAGATACGCAGTATTTT
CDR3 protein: CASSLWGSRSGTDTQYF

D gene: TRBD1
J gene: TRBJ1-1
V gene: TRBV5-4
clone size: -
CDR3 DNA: TGTGCCAGCAGCTTGGGGACAGGGACCACTGAAGCTTTCTTT
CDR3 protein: CASSLGTGTTEAFF

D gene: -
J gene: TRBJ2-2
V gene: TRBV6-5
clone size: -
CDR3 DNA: TGTGCCAGCTCACCTACCAACACCGGGGAGCTGGTTTTT
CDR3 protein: CASSPTNTGELVF

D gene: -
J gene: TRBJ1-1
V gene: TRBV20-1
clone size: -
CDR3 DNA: TGCAATGCTAGAGATTCGTGGAGAGAAATGAACACTGAAGCTTTCTTT
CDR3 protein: CNARDSWREMNTEAFF

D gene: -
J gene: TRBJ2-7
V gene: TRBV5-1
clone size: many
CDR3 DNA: TGCGCCAGCAGCTGGAGATTTTCCGGGACACCCAATCCGGACGAGCAGTACTTC
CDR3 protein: CASSWRFSGTPNPDEQYF

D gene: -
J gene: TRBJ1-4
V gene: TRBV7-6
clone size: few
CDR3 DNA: TGTGCCAGCAGCTTAGCCCCACCCGCGGCTAATGAAAAACTGTTTTTT
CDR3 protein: CASSLAPPAANEKLFF

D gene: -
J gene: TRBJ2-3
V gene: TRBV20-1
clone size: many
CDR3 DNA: TGCAGTGCTAGAGAGGGGCGGATGGATACGCAGTATTTT
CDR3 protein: CSAREGRMDTQYF

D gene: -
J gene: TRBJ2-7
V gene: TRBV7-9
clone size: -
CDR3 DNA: TGTGCCAGCAGCTTCCGGGACACGTCCCCCTACGAGCAGTACTTC
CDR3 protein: CASSFRDTSPYEQYF

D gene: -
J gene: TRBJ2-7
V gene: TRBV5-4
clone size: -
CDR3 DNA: TGTGCCAGCAGCCCAAGGGGGGAGCAACTCTACGAGCAGTGCTTC
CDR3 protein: CASSPRGEQLYEQCF

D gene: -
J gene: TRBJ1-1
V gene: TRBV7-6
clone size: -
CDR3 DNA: TGTGCCAGCAGCTTAGCTGCAGGGGTTGAAGCTTTCTTT
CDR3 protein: CASSLAAGVEAFF

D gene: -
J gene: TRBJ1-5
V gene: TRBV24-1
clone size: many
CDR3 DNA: TGTGCCACCAGTGATTTCCCCTACTTAGGCAATCAGCCCCAGCATTTT
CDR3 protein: CATSDFPYLGNQPQHF

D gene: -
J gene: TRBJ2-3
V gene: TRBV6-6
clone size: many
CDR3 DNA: TGTGCCAGCAGTTGGGGGGTTACCACAGATACGCAGTATTTT
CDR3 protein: CASSWGVTTDTQYF

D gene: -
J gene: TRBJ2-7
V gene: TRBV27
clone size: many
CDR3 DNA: TGTGCCAGCAGTTCCGGGGGAAACTACGAGCAGTACTTC
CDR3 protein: CASSSGGNYEQYF

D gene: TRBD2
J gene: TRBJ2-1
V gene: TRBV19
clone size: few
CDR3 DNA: TGTGCCAGTAGTATAGCTAGCGGGAGGGCCAATGAGCAGTTCTTC
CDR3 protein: CASSIASGRANEQFF

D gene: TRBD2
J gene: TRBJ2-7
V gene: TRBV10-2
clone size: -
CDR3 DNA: TGCGCCAGCAGTGAAGCACCGGGGGGTGGTTACGAGCAGTACTTC
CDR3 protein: CASSEAPGGGYEQYF